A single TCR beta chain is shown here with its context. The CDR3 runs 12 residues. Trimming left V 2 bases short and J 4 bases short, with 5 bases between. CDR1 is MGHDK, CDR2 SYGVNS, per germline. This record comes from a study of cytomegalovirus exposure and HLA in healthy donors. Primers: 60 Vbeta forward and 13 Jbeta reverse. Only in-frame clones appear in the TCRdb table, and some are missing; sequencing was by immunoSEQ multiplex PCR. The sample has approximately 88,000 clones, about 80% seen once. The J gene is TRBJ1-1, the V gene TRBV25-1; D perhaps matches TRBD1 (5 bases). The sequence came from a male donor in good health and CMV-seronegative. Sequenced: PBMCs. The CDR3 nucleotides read TGTGCCAGCAGTGAAAGGGGCACTGAAGCTTTCTTT. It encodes CASSERGTEAFF.